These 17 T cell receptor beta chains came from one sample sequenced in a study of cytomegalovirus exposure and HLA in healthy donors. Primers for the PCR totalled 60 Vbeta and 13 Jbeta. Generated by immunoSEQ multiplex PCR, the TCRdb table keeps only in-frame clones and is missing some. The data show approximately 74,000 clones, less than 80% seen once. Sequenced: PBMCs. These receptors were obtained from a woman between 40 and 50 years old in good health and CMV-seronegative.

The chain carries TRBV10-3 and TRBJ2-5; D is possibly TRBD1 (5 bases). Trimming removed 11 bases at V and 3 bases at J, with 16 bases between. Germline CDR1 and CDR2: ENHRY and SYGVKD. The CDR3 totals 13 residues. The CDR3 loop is CALSSTDKETQYF. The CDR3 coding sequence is TGTGCCCTCTCCTCGACGGACAAAGAGACCCAGTACTTC.

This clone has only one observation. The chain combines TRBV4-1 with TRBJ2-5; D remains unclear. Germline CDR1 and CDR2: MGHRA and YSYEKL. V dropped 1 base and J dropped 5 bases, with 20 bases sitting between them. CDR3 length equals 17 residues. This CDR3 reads CASSQVQVASSRETQYF. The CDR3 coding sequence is TGCGCCAGCAGCCAAGTGCAGGTCGCCAGCTCTCGGGAGACCCAGTACTTC.

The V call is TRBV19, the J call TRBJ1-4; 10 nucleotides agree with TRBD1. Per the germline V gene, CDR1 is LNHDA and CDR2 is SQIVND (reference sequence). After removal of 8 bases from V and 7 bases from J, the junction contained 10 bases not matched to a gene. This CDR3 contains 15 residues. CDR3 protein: CASLNRGQGSEKLFF. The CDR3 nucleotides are TGTGCCAGTCTCAATCGGGGACAGGGGTCTGAAAAACTGTTTTTT.

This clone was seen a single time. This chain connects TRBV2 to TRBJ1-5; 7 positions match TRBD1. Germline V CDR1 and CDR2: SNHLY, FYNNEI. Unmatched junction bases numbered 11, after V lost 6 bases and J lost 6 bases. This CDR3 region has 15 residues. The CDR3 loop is CASSERQGMAQPQHF. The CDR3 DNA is TGTGCCAGCAGCGAAAGACAGGGAATGGCTCAGCCCCAGCATTTT. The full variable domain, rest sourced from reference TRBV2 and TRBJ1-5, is EPEVTQTPSHQVTQMGQEVILRCVPISNHLYFYWYRQILGQKVEFLVSFYNNEISEKSEIFDDQFSVERPDGSNFTLKIRSTKLEDSAMYFCASSERQGMAQPQHFGDGTRLSIL.

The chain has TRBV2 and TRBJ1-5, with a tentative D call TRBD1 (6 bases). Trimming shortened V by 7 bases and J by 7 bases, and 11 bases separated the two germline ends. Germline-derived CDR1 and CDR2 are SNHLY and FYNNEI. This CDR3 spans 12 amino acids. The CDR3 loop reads CASNLQGQPQHF. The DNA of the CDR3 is TGTGCCAGCAACCTACAGGGACAGCCCCAGCATTTT.

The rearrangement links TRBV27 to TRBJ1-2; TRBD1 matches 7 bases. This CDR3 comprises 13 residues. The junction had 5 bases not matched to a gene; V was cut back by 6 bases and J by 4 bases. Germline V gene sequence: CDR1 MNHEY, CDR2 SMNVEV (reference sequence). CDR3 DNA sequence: TGTGCCAGCAGCCCCGACAGGGCCTATGGCTACACCTTC. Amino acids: CASSPDRAYGYTF.

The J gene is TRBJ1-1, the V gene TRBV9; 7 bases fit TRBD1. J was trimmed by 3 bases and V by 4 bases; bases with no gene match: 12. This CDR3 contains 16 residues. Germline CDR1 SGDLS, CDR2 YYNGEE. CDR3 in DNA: TGTGCCAGCAGCCCAGATTTGACAGGGTGGGACACTGAAGCTTTCTTT. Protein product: CASSPDLTGWDTEAFF.

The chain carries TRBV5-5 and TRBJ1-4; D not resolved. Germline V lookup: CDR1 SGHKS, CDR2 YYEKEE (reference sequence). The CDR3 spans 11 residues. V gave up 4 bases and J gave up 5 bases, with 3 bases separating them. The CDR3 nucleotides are TGTGCCAGCAGCCTCAATGAAAAACTGTTTTTT. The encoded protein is CASSLNEKLFF.

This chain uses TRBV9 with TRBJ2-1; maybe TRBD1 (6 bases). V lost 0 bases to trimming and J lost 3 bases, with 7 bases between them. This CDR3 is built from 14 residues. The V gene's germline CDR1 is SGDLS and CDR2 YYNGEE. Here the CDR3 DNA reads TGTGCCAGCAGCGTAGAAGGGGGCTACAATGAGCAGTTCTTC. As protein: CASSVEGGYNEQFF.

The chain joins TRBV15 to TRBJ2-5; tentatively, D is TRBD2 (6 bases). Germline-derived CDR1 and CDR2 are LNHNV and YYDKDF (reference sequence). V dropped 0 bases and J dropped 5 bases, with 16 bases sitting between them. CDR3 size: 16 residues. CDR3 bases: TGTGCCACCAGCAGAGATCGGACCGGGGGATCGGAGACCCAGTACTTC. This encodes CATSRDRTGGSETQYF.

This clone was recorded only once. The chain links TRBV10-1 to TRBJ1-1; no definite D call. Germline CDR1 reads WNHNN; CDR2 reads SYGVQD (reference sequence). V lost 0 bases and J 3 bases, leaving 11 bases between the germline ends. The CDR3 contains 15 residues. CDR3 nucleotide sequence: TGCGCCAGCAGTGAGTCTAGGCAGGCAGACACTGAAGCTTTCTTT. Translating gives CASSESRQADTEAFF.

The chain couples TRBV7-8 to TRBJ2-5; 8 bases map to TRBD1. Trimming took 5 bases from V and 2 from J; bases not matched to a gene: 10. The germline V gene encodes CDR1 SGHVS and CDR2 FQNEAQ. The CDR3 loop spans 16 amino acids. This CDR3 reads CASSLVRTGWQETQYF. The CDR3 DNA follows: TGTGCCAGCAGCCTAGTCCGGACAGGGTGGCAAGAGACCCAGTACTTC.

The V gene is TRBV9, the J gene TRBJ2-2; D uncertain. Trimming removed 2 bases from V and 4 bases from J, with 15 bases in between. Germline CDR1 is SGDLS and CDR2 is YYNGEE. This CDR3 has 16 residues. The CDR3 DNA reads TGTGCCAGCAGCGTGGCGTCGCAGGCCGCCACCGGGGAGCTGTTTTTT. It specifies CASSVASQAATGELFF.

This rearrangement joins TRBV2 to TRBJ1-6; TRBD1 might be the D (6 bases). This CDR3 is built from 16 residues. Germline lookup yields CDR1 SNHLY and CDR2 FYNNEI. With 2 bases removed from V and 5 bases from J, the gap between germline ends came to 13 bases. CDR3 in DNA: TGTGCCAGCAGTGAATCATTGGACAGTAATAATTCACCCCTCCACTTT. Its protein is CASSESLDSNNSPLHF.

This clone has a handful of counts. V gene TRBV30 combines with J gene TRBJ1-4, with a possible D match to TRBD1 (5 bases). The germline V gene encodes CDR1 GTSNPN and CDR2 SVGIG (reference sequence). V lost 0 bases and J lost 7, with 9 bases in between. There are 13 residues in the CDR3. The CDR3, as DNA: TGTGCCTGGAGTGTACCAGGGTCTGAAAAACTGTTTTTT. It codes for CAWSVPGSEKLFF.

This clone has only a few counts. Here the CDR3 reads CASSPGTSAQETQYF. The DNA of the CDR3 is TGTGCCAGCAGCCCAGGGACTAGCGCACAAGAGACCCAGTACTTC. The chain links TRBV9 to TRBJ2-5; 10 bases map to TRBD2. The CDR3 loop spans 15 amino acids. The germline V gene encodes CDR1 SGDLS and CDR2 YYNGEE. V dropped 4 bases and J dropped 2; count of bases not matched to a gene: 5.

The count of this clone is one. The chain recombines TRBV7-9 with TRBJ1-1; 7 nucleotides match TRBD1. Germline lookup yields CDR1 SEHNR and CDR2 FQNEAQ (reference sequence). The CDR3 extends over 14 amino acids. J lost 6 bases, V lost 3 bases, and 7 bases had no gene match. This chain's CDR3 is CASSLNSQGAEAFF. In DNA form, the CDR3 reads TGTGCCAGCAGCTTGAACTCGCAGGGGGCTGAAGCTTTCTTT.